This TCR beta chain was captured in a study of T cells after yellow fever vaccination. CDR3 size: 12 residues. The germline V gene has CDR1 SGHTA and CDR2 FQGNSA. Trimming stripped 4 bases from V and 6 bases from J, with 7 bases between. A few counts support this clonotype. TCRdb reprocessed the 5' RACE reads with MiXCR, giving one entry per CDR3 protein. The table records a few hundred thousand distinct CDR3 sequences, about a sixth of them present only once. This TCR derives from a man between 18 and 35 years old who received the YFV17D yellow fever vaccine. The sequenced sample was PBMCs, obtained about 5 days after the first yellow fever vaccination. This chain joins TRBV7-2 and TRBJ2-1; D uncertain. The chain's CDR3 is CASSSLGNEQFF. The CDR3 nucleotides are TGTGCCAGCAGCTCCCTGGGCAATGAGCAGTTCTTC.